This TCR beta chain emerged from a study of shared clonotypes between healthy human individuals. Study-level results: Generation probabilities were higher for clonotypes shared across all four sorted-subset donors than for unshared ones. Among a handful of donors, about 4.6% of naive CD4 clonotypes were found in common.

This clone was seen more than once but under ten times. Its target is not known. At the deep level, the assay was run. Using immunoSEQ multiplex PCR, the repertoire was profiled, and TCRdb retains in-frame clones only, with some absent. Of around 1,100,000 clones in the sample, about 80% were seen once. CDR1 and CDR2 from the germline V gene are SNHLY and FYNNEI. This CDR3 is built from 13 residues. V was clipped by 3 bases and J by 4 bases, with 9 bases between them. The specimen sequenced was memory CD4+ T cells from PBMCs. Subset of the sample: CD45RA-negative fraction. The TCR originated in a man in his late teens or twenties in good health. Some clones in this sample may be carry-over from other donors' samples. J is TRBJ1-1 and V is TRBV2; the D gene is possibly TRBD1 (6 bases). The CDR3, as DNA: TGTGCCAGCAGTGACGGGGGCTTCACTGAAGCTTTCTTT. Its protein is CASSDGGFTEAFF. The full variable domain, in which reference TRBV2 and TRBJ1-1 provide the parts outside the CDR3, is EPEVTQTPSHQVTQMGQEVILRCVPISNHLYFYWYRQILGQKVEFLVSFYNNEISEKSEIFDDQFSVERPDGSNFTLKIRSTKLEDSAMYFCASSDGGFTEAFFGQGTRLTVV.